This T cell receptor (beta chain) is drawn from a study of T-cell memory formation after mild COVID-19 (dated by TCRdb to the early 2020s). At the level of the whole study: TCR sequence clusters from the two donors were largely donor specific. In a couple of donors, T-cell clones that expanded and contracted after mild COVID-19 were followed by sequencing TCRalpha and TCRbeta repertoires longitudinally. Two young, previously healthy adult volunteers, one female and one male, were included in the cohort.

This clonotype was counted many times. There is no known antigen for this receptor. It has no much larger one-base neighbor in the sample; base qualities were not kept. PBMCs were isolated by Ficoll-Paque density gradient centrifugation. TCRdb names Illumina NovaSeq 6000 as the instrument used. cDNA libraries for TCRalpha and TCRbeta were prepared by 5'RACE using constant-segment primers, with sample barcodes and unique molecular identifiers added. RNA was extracted from every sample with Trizol reagent. Library amplification was performed in two PCR steps, and a second sample barcode and Illumina TruSeq adapters were introduced in the second step. Libraries were sequenced on an Illumina NovaSeq with 2 x 150 bp paired-end reads. The original pipeline was this. The reads were demultiplexed and collapsed into UMI-guided consensus sequences using migec v1.2.7. Using mixcr v2.1.11, UMI consensuses were aligned to TRA and TRB V and J templates and then assembled into clonotypes. Expanded or contracted clonotypes were those called significant by both edgeR and NoisET, with noise models trained on biological replicates. For edgeR calls, the thresholds were a false discovery rate-adjusted p below 0.01 and a log2 fold-change of 1. PCA with hierarchical clustering of max-normalized trajectories of the 1000 most abundant clonotypes was used as exploratory dynamics analysis. The CD4 or CD8 phenotype of responding clones was assigned using the separately sequenced CD4+ and CD8+ repertoires. Clones were called with MiXCR by TCRdb after fastp trimmed the public reads at Q25, and only in-frame beta chains were retained. All rows with the same CDR3 protein become a single entry with the most common DNA and genes. Here the V and J calls rest on TCRdb's processing, not on the authors' analysis. Across this sample there are around 300,000 distinct CDR3 sequences, with roughly 15% seen only once. The top ten clonotypes cover 20% to 25% of the sample.

Overall study results and their limits: From day 15 to 85, contracting clones showed balanced CD4/CD8 phenotypes, whereas a second wave of clones that expanded from day 15 to 37 leaned towards CD4+. Only a couple of mild cases were covered in the study, and larger cohorts including severe cases with pre-infection samples were considered necessary. The second-wave clones that peaked on day 37 were not confirmed to be SARS-CoV-2 specific. Contracting CD4+ clones turned up mainly in the CM and EM memory subsets, whereas EMRA was where CD8+ clones were enriched. Some responding clones were detected in pre-infection memory, which suggested that pre-existing cross-reactive memory T cells had joined the SARS-CoV-2 response.

The germline ends are 20 bases apart after V is trimmed by 7 bases and J by 5 bases. The CDR3 holds 15 amino acids from the cysteine to the phenylalanine. Only the CDR3 portion is preserved as DNA: 45 bases, with reading frame beginning at the first base. CDR1 MNHNY and CDR2 SVGAGI are derived from the germline V gene (reference sequence). The sequence joins TRBV6-6 to TRBJ2-5; perhaps TRBD2 is the D gene, with 7 bases matching. The sequence was obtained from a young man who had mild COVID-19 (a few samples of this study predate the infection). The sample titles of this study are shuffled in the database, so cell type and time point are left out; the donor was told from shared clones. The sample consisted of PBMCs or a T cell subset sorted from them (not recorded which). The CDR3 reads as follows: CASTQLPRGGETQYF. The DNA reads TGTGCCAGCACTCAGCTCCCTAGGGGGGGGGAGACCCAGTACTTC.